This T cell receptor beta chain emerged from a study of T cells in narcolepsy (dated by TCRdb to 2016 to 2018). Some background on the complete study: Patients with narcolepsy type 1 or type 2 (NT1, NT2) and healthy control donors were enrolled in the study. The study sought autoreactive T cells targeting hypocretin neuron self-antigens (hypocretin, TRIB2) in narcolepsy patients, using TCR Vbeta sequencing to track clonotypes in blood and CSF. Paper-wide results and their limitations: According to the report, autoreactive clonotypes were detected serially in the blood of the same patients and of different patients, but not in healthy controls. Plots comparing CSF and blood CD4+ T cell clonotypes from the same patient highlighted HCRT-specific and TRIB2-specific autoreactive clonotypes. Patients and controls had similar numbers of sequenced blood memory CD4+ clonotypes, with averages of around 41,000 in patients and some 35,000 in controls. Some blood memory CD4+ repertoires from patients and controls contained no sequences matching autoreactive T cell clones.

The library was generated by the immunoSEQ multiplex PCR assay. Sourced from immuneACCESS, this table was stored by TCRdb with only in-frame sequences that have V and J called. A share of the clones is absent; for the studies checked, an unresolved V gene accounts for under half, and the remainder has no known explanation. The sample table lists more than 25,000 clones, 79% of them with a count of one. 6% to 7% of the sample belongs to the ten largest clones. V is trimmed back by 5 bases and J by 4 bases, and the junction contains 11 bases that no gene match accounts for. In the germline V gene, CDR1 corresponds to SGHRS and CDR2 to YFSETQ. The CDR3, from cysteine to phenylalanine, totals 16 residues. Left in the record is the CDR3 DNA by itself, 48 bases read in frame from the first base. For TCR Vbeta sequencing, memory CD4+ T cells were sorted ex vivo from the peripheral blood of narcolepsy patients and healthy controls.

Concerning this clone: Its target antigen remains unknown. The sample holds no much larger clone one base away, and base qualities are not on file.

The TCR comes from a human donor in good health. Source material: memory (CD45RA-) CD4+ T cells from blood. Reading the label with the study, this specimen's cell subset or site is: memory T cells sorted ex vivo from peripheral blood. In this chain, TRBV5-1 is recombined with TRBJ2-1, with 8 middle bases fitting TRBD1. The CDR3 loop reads CASSHDRGSRYNEQFF. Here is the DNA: TGCGCCAGCAGTCACGACAGGGGAAGTCGGTACAATGAGCAGTTCTTC.